This T cell receptor (beta chain) was retrieved from a study of blood T cell repertoires in COVID-19. In the study overall: COVID-19 samples collected from the United States, Italy and Spain covered acute and convalescent phases. The analysed material was cDNA or gDNA that came from T cells, B-cell-depleted T cells, or PBMCs.

CDR1 SGHTA and CDR2 FQGNSA come from the germline V gene. The V and J ends lost 5 bases and 5 bases respectively, with 10 bases between them. The CDR3 contains 13 residues. Per the original methods: Amplified reference gene primers provided the basis for estimating nucleated cell counts. Sequencing used immunoSEQ multiplex PCR; TCRdb keeps in-frame clones, though not all of them. That table gives V, J and clone size, and the DNA gave D and trimming. The sample records around 53,000 clones, approximately 88% being singletons. Input material: peripheral blood. V usage is TRBV7-2 and J usage is TRBJ1-5; no reliable D call. The clonotype originates from a man between 65 and 85 years old with active COVID-19. DNA for the CDR3: TGTGCCAGCAGCCGCGGGCAGGATCAGCCCCAGCATTTT. Translated, it gives CASSRGQDQPQHF.